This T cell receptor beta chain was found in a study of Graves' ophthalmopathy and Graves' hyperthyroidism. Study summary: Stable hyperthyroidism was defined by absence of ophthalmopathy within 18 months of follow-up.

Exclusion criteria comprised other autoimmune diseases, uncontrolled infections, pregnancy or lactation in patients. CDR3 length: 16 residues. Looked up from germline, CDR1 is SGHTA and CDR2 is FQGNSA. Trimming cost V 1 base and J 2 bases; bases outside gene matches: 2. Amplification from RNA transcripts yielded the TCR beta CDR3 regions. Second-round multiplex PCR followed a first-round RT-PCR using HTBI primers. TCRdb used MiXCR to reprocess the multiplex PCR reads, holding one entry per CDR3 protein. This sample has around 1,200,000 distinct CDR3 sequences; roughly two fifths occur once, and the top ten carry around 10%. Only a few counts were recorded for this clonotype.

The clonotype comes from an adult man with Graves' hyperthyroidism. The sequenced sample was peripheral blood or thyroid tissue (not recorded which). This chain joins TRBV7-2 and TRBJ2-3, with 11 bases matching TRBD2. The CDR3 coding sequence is TGTGCCAGCAGCTTAGGACTAGCGGGGTACACAGATACGCAGTATTTT. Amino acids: CASSLGLAGYTDTQYF. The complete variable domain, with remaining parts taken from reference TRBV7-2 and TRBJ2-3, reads GAGVSQSPSNKVTEKGKDVELRCDPISGHTALYWYRQSLGQGLEFLIYFQGNSAPDKSGLPSDRFSAERTGGSVSTLTIQRTQQEDSAVYLCASSLGLAGYTDTQYFGPGTRLTVL.